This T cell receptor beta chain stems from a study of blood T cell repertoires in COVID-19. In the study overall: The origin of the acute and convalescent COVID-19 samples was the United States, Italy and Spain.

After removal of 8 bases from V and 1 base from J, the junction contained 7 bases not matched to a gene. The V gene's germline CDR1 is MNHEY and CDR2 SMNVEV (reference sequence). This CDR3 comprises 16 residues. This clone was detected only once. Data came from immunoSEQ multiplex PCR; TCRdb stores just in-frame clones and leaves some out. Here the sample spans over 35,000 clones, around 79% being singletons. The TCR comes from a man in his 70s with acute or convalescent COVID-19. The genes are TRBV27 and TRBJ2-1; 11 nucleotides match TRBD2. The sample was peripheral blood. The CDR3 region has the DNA TGTGCCAGCCACCTAGCGGGAGGCGGGTCCTACAATGAGCAGTTCTTC. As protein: CASHLAGGGSYNEQFF.